These T cell receptor beta chains were read from a single sample in a study of blood T cell repertoires in COVID-19. The assay was immunoSEQ multiplex PCR, and TCRdb's table has in-frame clones only and misses some. The sample includes around 380,000 clones, 81% of them seen just once. The sequencing sample was made of peripheral blood. Receptor source: a human donor with acute or convalescent COVID-19. The donor label of this sample is uncertain. The CDR3 runs from the conserved cysteine through the conserved F or W. The D gene is left open where the match is weak. A clone size is listed for some rows: how often the clone was seen (once, few, many), or a class if it is expanded.

clone size | D gene | J gene | V gene | CDR3 DNA | CDR3 protein
NA | TRBD1 | TRBJ1-4 | TRBV2 | TGTGCCAGCAGTGCGGACAGGGGCAGTGAAAAACTGTTTTTT | CASSADRGSEKLFF
NA | NA | TRBJ1-4 | TRBV6-1 | TGTGCCAGCAGTGACGCGACAACTAATGAAAAACTGTTTTTT | CASSDATTNEKLFF
NA | NA | TRBJ1-1 | TRBV11-2 | TGTGCCAGCAGGGGGTGGGGGCAGCCTAACACTGAAGCTTTCTTT | CASRGWGQPNTEAFF
once | TRBD2 | TRBJ2-7 | TRBV2 | TGTGCCAGCAAAGCTAGCGGGGGGTACGAGCAGTACTTC | CASKASGGYEQYF
NA | NA | TRBJ1-5 | TRBV2 | TGTGCCAGCAGCGCCCGGGGACTCCTGAATCAGCCCCAGCATTTT | CASSARGLLNQPQHF
NA | TRBD1 | TRBJ1-4 | TRBV6-7 | TGTGCCAGCAGCCCCCAACAGGGGGCGTTAGCTAATGAAAAACTGTTTTTT | CASSPQQGALANEKLFF
NA | NA | TRBJ2-1 | TRBV3-1/TRBV3-2 | TGTGCCAGCGTAAGAGGGGGTGAGCAGTTCTTC | CASVRGGEQFF
NA | NA | TRBJ2-7 | TRBV15 | TGTGCCACCAGCAGAGATACGGTACCCTACGAGCAGTACTTC | CATSRDTVPYEQYF
NA | NA | TRBJ1-2 | TRBV5-4 | TGTGCCAGCAGCTTGTCGTCACTCCGGTACACCTTC | CASSLSSLRYTF
NA | NA | TRBJ2-3 | TRBV7-9 | TGTGCCAGCAGTCCCCCTTCCCCTGGGGCCGGCACAGATACGCAGTATTTT | CASSPPSPGAGTDTQYF
NA | NA | TRBJ2-2 | TRBV5-1 | TGCGCCAGCAGCTTGGCCTTTTCCGGGGAGCTGTTTTTT | CASSLAFSGELFF
NA | NA | TRBJ2-3 | TRBV6-1 | TGTGCCAGCAGCCCTTATAGCACAGATACGCAGTATTTT | CASSPYSTDTQYF
NA | NA | TRBJ1-5 | TRBV11-2 | TGTGCCAGCAGCTTAGCAGCAGGGCATCAGCCCCAGCATTTT | CASSLAAGHQPQHF
NA | NA | TRBJ1-1 | TRBV7-6 | TGTGCCAGCAGCTTATCACAGACCCAGAACACTGAAGCTTTCTTT | CASSLSQTQNTEAFF
NA | NA | TRBJ2-3 | TRBV6-5 | TGTGCCAGCAGTTACTCGTCCTGGGGGGCAGATACGCAGTATTTT | CASSYSSWGADTQYF
NA | NA | TRBJ1-1 | TRBV5-6 | TGTGCCAGCAGTCCACTGGGGAGCACTGAAGCTTTCTTT | CASSPLGSTEAFF
NA | NA | TRBJ1-1 | TRBV5-1 | TGCGCCAGCAGCTGGGGACTGAAGAACACTGAAGCTTTCTTT | CASSWGLKNTEAFF
once | TRBD1 | TRBJ1-1 | TRBV28 | TGTGCCAGCAGTTCTACAGGGGGCATAGCTTTCTTT | CASSSTGGIAFF
NA | TRBD1 | TRBJ2-7 | TRBV2 | TGTGCCAGCAGTGAACAGGGGGCGCTTGACGAGCAGTACTTC | CASSEQGALDEQYF
NA | TRBD2 | TRBJ2-2 | TRBV15 | TGTGCCACCAGCATGGTCGGGAGGTTCCGGGAGCTGTTTTTT | CATSMVGRFRELFF
NA | TRBD1 | TRBJ1-5 | TRBV3-1/TRBV3-2 | TGTGCCAGCAGCCAGGGGACAGGAAATCAGCCCCAGCATTTT | CASSQGTGNQPQHF
NA | TRBD1 | TRBJ1-4 | TRBV18 | TGTGCCAGCTCATCGAGGACAGGGGGCGATCGACGTGAAAAACTGTTTTTT | CASSSRTGGDRREKLFF
NA | NA | TRBJ1-1 | TRBV5-1 | TGCGCCAGCAGCCTCACGGGGGTGAACACTGAAGCTTTCTTT | CASSLTGVNTEAFF
NA | TRBD1 | TRBJ2-1 | TRBV5-1 | TGCGCCAGCAGTTATGGACAGGGGGCACAAGAGCAGTTCTTC | CASSYGQGAQEQFF
once | NA | TRBJ1-6 | TRBV3-1/TRBV3-2 | TGTGCCAGCAGCCCGAGGGCGGGGAATTCACCCCTCCACTTT | CASSPRAGNSPLHF
NA | NA | TRBJ1-1 | TRBV18 | TGTGCCAGCTCAACAGGGTTAACTGAAGCTTTCTTT | CASSTGLTEAFF
few | NA | TRBJ1-2 | TRBV6-2/TRBV6-3 | TGTGCCAGCAGTGTATCGCTCAGGGGCCTCCCTTATGGCTACACCTTC | CASSVSLRGLPYGYTF
NA | NA | TRBJ2-3 | TRBV18 | TGTGCCAGCTCTGGCCAAACAGGGTTAGATACGCAGTATTTT | CASSGQTGLDTQYF
NA | TRBD1 | TRBJ2-7 | TRBV18 | TGTGCCAGCTCACCGAGCCAGGGGGTTAGTACCTACGAGCAGTACTTC | CASSPSQGVSTYEQYF
NA | TRBD1 | TRBJ1-4 | TRBV28 | TGTGCCAGCGCCCCGGGACAGGGCGCCAGGGCAACTAATGAAAAACTGTTTTTT | CASAPGQGARATNEKLFF
NA | NA | TRBJ2-2 | TRBV2 | TGTGCCAGCAGTGAGCAGGGTCGGACCGGGGAGCTGTTTTTT | CASSEQGRTGELFF
NA | NA | TRBJ1-5 | TRBV19 | TGTGCCAGTAGTATCCGGGACAACAATCAGCCCCAGCATTTT | CASSIRDNNQPQHF
NA | TRBD1 | TRBJ1-1 | TRBV7-9 | TGTGCCAGCAGGGGACAGGCGTACACTGAAGCTTTCTTT | CASRGQAYTEAFF
NA | NA | TRBJ2-6 | TRBV5-6 | TGTGCCAGCAGCTTCCCCGGGGGGGCCAACGTCCTGACTTTC | CASSFPGGANVLTF
NA | NA | TRBJ2-5 | TRBV30 | TGTGCCTGGAGCGGAGTAGAGACCCAGTACTTC | CAWSGVETQYF
NA | TRBD1 | TRBJ1-1 | TRBV18 | TGTGCCAGCTCACCGGAGACAGGGAAAGCTTTCTTT | CASSPETGKAFF
NA | NA | TRBJ1-2 | TRBV11-2 | TGTGCCAGCAGCTTGGCGGGCCCCCGGGATGGCTACACCTTC | CASSLAGPRDGYTF
once | TRBD2 | TRBJ2-3 | TRBV19 | TGTGCCAGTAGTATATTAGCGGGAGCGCCAGATACGCAGTATTTT | CASSILAGAPDTQYF
NA | TRBD1 | TRBJ2-2 | TRBV15 | TGTGCCACCAGTCGGGACAGGATAAGCACCGGGGAGCTGTTTTTT | CATSRDRISTGELFF
NA | NA | TRBJ1-5 | TRBV2 | TGTGCCAGCAGTGATGAACAGGGAAGCAATCAGCCCCAGCATTTT | CASSDEQGSNQPQHF
NA | NA | TRBJ2-5 | TRBV7-9 | TGTGCCAGCAGCCGAGGACTCCTTCAAGAGACCCAGTACTTC | CASSRGLLQETQYF
NA | NA | TRBJ1-5 | TRBV7-8 | TGTGCCAGCAGCCCTCTTGATGGACAGATTAATCAGCCCCAGCATTTT | CASSPLDGQINQPQHF
NA | NA | TRBJ1-5 | TRBV2 | TGTGCCAGCAATTACGGGTACGACCAGCCCCAGCATTTT | CASNYGYDQPQHF
once | TRBD1 | TRBJ2-1 | TRBV2 | TGTGCCAGCTCGCGGACGAGGACAGGGACAAATGAGCAGTTCTTC | CASSRTRTGTNEQFF
NA | TRBD1 | TRBJ2-2 | TRBV3-1/TRBV3-2 | TGTGCCAGCGTACGACAGGGGCGGGCCGGGGAGCTGTTTTTT | CASVRQGRAGELFF
NA | TRBD1 | TRBJ1-6 | TRBV6-5 | TGTGCCAGCAGCTCCAAATCGACAGGGTCCTCACCCCTCCACTTT | CASSSKSTGSSPLHF
NA | NA | TRBJ2-4 | TRBV6-1 | TGTGCCAGCAGTGAAACAGGGACAACCCTAAACATTCAGTACTTC | CASSETGTTLNIQYF
NA | TRBD1 | TRBJ1-5 | TRBV5-1 | TGCGCCAGCAGCTTACCGGGACAGGGATCGAATCAGCCCCAGCATTTT | CASSLPGQGSNQPQHF
NA | TRBD2 | TRBJ2-3 | TRBV7-2 | TGTGCCAGCAGCTTAGAGGCTAGCGGGGCAGATACGCAGTATTTT | CASSLEASGADTQYF
few | NA | TRBJ2-3 | TRBV5-1 | TGCGCCAGCAGCGGGAGTGGCGGAAGCACAGATACGCAGTATTTT | CASSGSGGSTDTQYF
NA | NA | TRBJ1-2 | TRBV28 | TGTGCCAGCAGGGGAGGGAGAGAAACCTATGGCTACACCTTC | CASRGGRETYGYTF
NA | NA | TRBJ1-1 | TRBV19 | TGTGCCAGTAGTATGGCGTACGGTGTCGGAGGTAACACTGAAGCTTTCTTT | CASSMAYGVGGNTEAFF
NA | NA | TRBJ1-1 | TRBV5-4 | TGTGCCAGCAGCGTAGACAACACAAGGAACACTGAAGCTTTCTTT | CASSVDNTRNTEAFF
NA | NA | TRBJ1-2 | TRBV5-1 | TGCGCCAGCAGCCGTGGGGAGATAAACTATGGCTACACCTTC | CASSRGEINYGYTF
NA | TRBD1 | TRBJ2-2 | TRBV12-5 | TGTGCTAGCCAGGGACAGGCAAGCACCGGGGAGCTGTTTTTT | CASQGQASTGELFF
NA | NA | TRBJ2-1 | TRBV14 | TGTGCCAGCAGCCAAGGGCGCCCTCAGTGGAGCTCCTACAATGAGCAGTTCTTC | CASSQGRPQWSSYNEQFF
NA | NA | TRBJ1-2 | TRBV14 | TGTGCCAGCAGCCAACAACCTTCAGATGGCTACACCTTC | CASSQQPSDGYTF
NA | TRBD1 | TRBJ1-2 | TRBV6-5 | TGTGCCAGCAGTCCCTCCGGACAGGCCAGCTATGGCTACACCTTC | CASSPSGQASYGYTF
NA | NA | TRBJ1-1 | TRBV14 | TGTGCCAGCAGATTAGGCCGGGGTGAAGCTTTCTTT | CASRLGRGEAFF